What follows are 15 T cell receptor beta chains derived from one specimen sequenced in a study of early T cells in non-severe SARS-CoV-2 infection. In TCRdb, the 5' RACE reads were re-called with MiXCR into one record per CDR3 protein. This sample has approximately 69,000 distinct CDR3 sequences, with approximately 12% found just once. The sequenced material came from whole blood. The receptors shown here come from an adult who was a healthcare worker with PCR-confirmed SARS-CoV-2 infection or an uninfected control (not recorded which).

In its sample, this clonotype was seen a few times. The V gene is TRBV7-8, the J gene TRBJ1-5; the D is unclear. CDR1 and CDR2 (germline): SGHVS, FQNEAQ. Trimming took off 1 base at V and 0 bases at J, with 10 bases between the two ends. CDR3 length equals 16 residues. The CDR3: CASSLVGGGSNQPQHF. CDR3 DNA sequence: TGTGCCAGCAGCTTAGTAGGAGGAGGTAGCAATCAGCCCCAGCATTTT.

The J gene is TRBJ2-5, the V gene TRBV6-5, with 9 bases matching TRBD1. Losses at the gene ends were 0 bases for V and 2 bases for J; bases not matched to a gene: 7. The CDR3 extends over 17 amino acids. Germline CDR1 is MNHEY and CDR2 is SVGAGI. The CDR3 spells CASSYSYSGTGQETQYF. The CDR3 region has the DNA TGTGCCAGCAGTTACTCGTATTCCGGGACAGGGCAAGAGACCCAGTACTTC.

A few counts support this clonotype. This chain connects TRBV29-1 to TRBJ2-7; D gene uncertain. The V gene lost 6 bases and the J gene lost 1 base, with 13 bases spanning the gap. CDR3 size: 13 residues. Looked up from germline, CDR1 is SQVTM and CDR2 is ANQGSEA. The CDR3 DNA reads as TGCAGCGTGGGGTACCTTACTTCCTACGAGCAGTACTTC. This codes for CSVGYLTSYEQYF.

This chain links TRBV18 with TRBJ1-5, with D unclear. Trimming removed 4 bases at V and 5 bases at J, with 12 bases between. This CDR3 is 14 amino acids long. The germline V gene has CDR1 KGHSH and CDR2 LQKENI. The CDR3 bases are TGTGCCAGCTCACTCGATGGTGGGGATCAGCCCCAGCATTTT. Protein product: CASSLDGGDQPQHF.

Written as DNA, the CDR3 is TGTGCCAGCAGCCGGGACTCCCCCGTATACAATGAGCAGTTCTTC. Protein sequence: CASSRDSPVYNEQFF. The chain employs TRBV11-2 and TRBJ2-1; TRBD2 might be the D (6 bases). V shed 5 bases and J shed 4 bases, with 15 bases lying between them. The CDR3 loop spans 15 amino acids. CDR1 is SGHAT and CDR2 is FQNNGV in the germline V gene.

This clonotype has a count of ten or more. The chain joins TRBV25-1 to TRBJ1-4; D not resolved. Per germline, CDR1 MGHDK and CDR2 SYGVNS. Trimming pared 1 base from V and 2 bases from J, leaving 14 bases between. The CDR3 sequence is 17 residues long. CDR3 region: CASSEFLRAATNEKLFF. In DNA, the CDR3 is TGTGCCAGCAGTGAATTCCTCCGGGCGGCGACTAATGAAAAACTGTTTTTT.

This clonotype was observed at least ten times. The chain recombines TRBV18 with TRBJ1-5, with 7 bases fitting TRBD1. Losses at the gene ends were 6 bases for V and 0 bases for J; bases not matched to a gene: 8. The CDR3 spans 16 residues. The germline gives CDR1 KGHSH, CDR2 LQKENI. CDR3: CASSERGQISNQPQHF. The CDR3 DNA reads as TGTGCCAGCTCGGAACGGGGACAGATTAGCAATCAGCCCCAGCATTTT.

This clonotype was seen a handful of times. This chain uses TRBV7-9 with TRBJ1-2, with TRBD1 identical over 8 bases. From germline, CDR1 is SEHNR and CDR2 FQNEAQ (reference sequence). This CDR3 is built from 14 residues. J gave up 8 bases and V 5 bases, and 10 bases lay outside the gene matches. As DNA, the CDR3 is TGTGCCAGCAGCATCGGGACAGGAGGGTACGGCTACACCTTC. Amino acid sequence: CASSIGTGGYGYTF.

This clonotype was recorded many times. The chain joins TRBV19 to TRBJ2-7; D might be TRBD2 (5 bases). The germline V gene has CDR1 LNHDA and CDR2 SQIVND (reference sequence). V was pared by 3 bases and J by 1 base, with 13 bases between. CDR3 length equals 15 residues. Here the CDR3 DNA reads TGTGCCAGTAGTATCAGCGGCCTACAATCCTACGAGCAGTACTTC. Translation: CASSISGLQSYEQYF.

The CDR3 loop is CSPRLLQETQYF. In nucleotides, the CDR3 is TGCAGCCCTCGACTGTTACAAGAGACCCAGTACTTC. J is TRBJ2-5 and V is TRBV29-1; no firm D call. With 8 bases removed from V and 2 bases from J, the gap between germline ends came to 12 bases. Looked up from germline, CDR1 is SQVTM and CDR2 is ANQGSEA. The CDR3 runs 12 residues.

This clonotype appeared a few times. The V and J genes are TRBV3-1 and TRBJ1-2; D is uncertain. This CDR3 spans 15 amino acids. Germline V lookup: CDR1 LGHDT, CDR2 YNNKEL (reference sequence). V lost 0 bases and J 8 bases, leaving 16 bases between the germline ends. Here the CDR3 DNA reads TGTGCCAGCAGCCAAGAAACCCTTTCAACGAAGGGCTACACCTTC. As protein: CASSQETLSTKGYTF.

This clonotype was counted between two and nine times. The CDR3 nucleotides are TGCAGCGTTGAAGTAATCTCCGGGCAGCCCCAGCATTTT. Protein: CSVEVISGQPQHF. The chain joins TRBV29-1 to TRBJ1-5; D not resolved. CDR1 and CDR2 from the germline V gene are SQVTM and ANQGSEA. This CDR3 is built from 13 residues. V lost 1 base and J lost 7, with 11 bases in between.

This clonotype was found a few times. The J gene is TRBJ1-1, the V gene TRBV6-7; D is unresolved. TRBV6-7 is an ORF, and what it does is uncertain. The CDR3 loop spans 14 amino acids. Trimming shortened V by 8 bases and J by 0 bases, and 13 bases separated the two germline ends. CDR3 in amino acids: CASGFGTMNTEAFF. CDR3 DNA sequence: TGTGCCAGCGGTTTTGGTACCATGAACACTGAAGCTTTCTTT.

This clonotype was observed a few times. V gene TRBV3-1 combines with J gene TRBJ2-7; TRBD2 matches 13 bases. Germline loops: CDR1 LGHDT, CDR2 YNNKEL (reference sequence). The CDR3 runs to 16 residues. V was clipped by 3 bases and J by 0 bases; unmatched bases: 2. Written as DNA, the CDR3 is TGTGCCAGCAGCCACTGGACTAGCGGGAGCTCCTACGAGCAGTACTTC. This gives the protein CASSHWTSGSSYEQYF.

Ten or more counts support this clonotype. J is TRBJ1-1 and V is TRBV29-1; D might be TRBD1 (6 bases). Between the trimmed V and J ends, which lost 4 bases and 2 bases, there was a span of 14 bases. CDR3 length equals 14 residues. Germline loops: CDR1 SQVTM, CDR2 ANQGSEA. CDR3 in DNA: TGCAGCGTTGGGGTCGGACAGATTAACACTGAAGCTTTCTTT. Translated, it gives CSVGVGQINTEAFF.